These 12 T cell receptor beta chains share one sample of origin, sequenced in a study of blood T cell repertoires in COVID-19. The table came from immunoSEQ multiplex PCR; TCRdb's copy has only in-frame clones and leaves some out. The sample yields 80,000 to 100,000 clones, approximately 86% seen once. The source material was peripheral blood. The receptors were gathered from a woman of 80 years or more with acute or convalescent COVID-19.

The chain employs TRBV27 and TRBJ1-3, with D possibly matching TRBD1 (6 bases). The germline V gene encodes CDR1 MNHEY and CDR2 SMNVEV (reference sequence). The V gene lost 4 bases and the J gene lost 0 bases, with 19 bases spanning the gap. The CDR3 sequence is 18 residues long. Written as DNA, the CDR3 is TGTGCCAGCAGTTCGGAGGGGGGGCCGTCCTCCTCTGGAAACACCATATATTTT. Amino acids: CASSSEGGPSSSGNTIYF.

This chain joins TRBV2 and TRBJ1-1; 8 bases line up with TRBD1. The CDR3 spans 13 residues. Germline V gene lookup returns CDR1 SNHLY and CDR2 FYNNEI. Trimming at V came to 9 bases and at J to 4 bases, leaving 7 bases not matched to a gene. CDR3 sequence reads: CASRQGIVTEAFF. The CDR3 bases are TGTGCCAGTAGACAGGGGATCGTCACTGAAGCTTTCTTT.

The rearrangement uses TRBV9 and TRBJ2-2; a possible D gene is TRBD2 (7 bases). The CDR3 totals 14 residues. With 1 base removed from V and 7 bases from J, the gap between germline ends came to 11 bases. In germline, CDR1 is SGDLS, CDR2 YYNGEE. This CDR3 reads CASSVTGGHGELFF. The CDR3 region has the DNA TGTGCCAGCAGCGTAACGGGGGGCCACGGGGAGCTGTTTTTT.

V usage is TRBV2 and J usage is TRBJ2-7; the match to TRBD1 covers 12 bases. CDR1 and CDR2 (germline): SNHLY, FYNNEI. This CDR3 region has 15 residues. The junction had 8 bases not matched to a gene; V was cut back by 5 bases and J by 6 bases. CDR3 sequence reads: CASSTPGTGGSEQYF. The CDR3 DNA is TGTGCCAGCAGTACCCCCGGGACAGGGGGCAGCGAGCAGTACTTC.

The chain recombines TRBV5-1 with TRBJ1-4; 7 nucleotides line up with TRBD1. CDR1 and CDR2 from the germline V gene are SGHRS and YFSETQ. The CDR3 has 16 residues. The trim removed 4 bases at V and 4 bases at J, leaving 10 bases unmatched. The CDR3 loop reads CASSVTGTAVNEKLFF. The CDR3 DNA reads TGCGCCAGCAGCGTCACCGGGACAGCCGTTAATGAAAAACTGTTTTTT. Complete variable domain (other parts from reference TRBV5-1 and TRBJ1-4): KAGVTQTPRYLIKTRGQQVTLSCSPISGHRSVSWYQQTPGQGLQFLFEYFSETQRNKGNFPGRFSGRQFSNSRSEMNVSTLELGDSALYLCASSVTGTAVNEKLFFGSGTQLSVL.

This clone has a handful of counts. The V and J genes are TRBV6-5 and TRBJ1-1, with a tentative D call TRBD1 (6 bases). V lost 8 bases and J 3 bases, leaving 13 bases between the germline ends. Germline V CDR1 and CDR2: MNHEY, SVGAGI. This CDR3 has 13 residues. The CDR3, as DNA: TGTGCCAGCCACAGGGAGGGGGACACTGAAGCTTTCTTT. This codes for CASHREGDTEAFF.

The chain uses TRBV11-3 and TRBJ2-2, with 8 bases lining up with TRBD2. The CDR3 has 14 amino acids. Germline V lookup: CDR1 SGHNT, CDR2 YENEEA. V lost 0 bases to trimming and J lost 6 bases; unmatched junction nucleotides: 0. The CDR3 sequence is CASSLEAGAGELFF. DNA for the CDR3: TGTGCCAGCAGCTTAGAAGCGGGAGCCGGGGAGCTGTTTTTT.

The V call is TRBV19, the J call TRBJ1-2; possible D gene TRBD1, 5 bases. Germline V CDR1 and CDR2: LNHDA, SQIVND (reference sequence). The CDR3 totals 15 residues. V was cut by 8 bases and J by 3 bases, with 19 bases left in between. The DNA of the CDR3 is TGTGCCAGTGTTGCCAGCCGGGGGGGATACTATGGCTACACCTTC. Its protein is CASVASRGGYYGYTF.

The chain carries TRBV30 and TRBJ2-7, with D possibly TRBD2 on 5 matching bases. CDR3 length: 14 amino acids. In germline, CDR1 is GTSNPN, CDR2 SVGIG (reference sequence). Between the trimmed V and J ends, which lost 3 bases and 3 bases, there was a span of 15 bases. The CDR3 reads CAWRATPGIYEQYF. The CDR3 DNA sequence: TGTGCCTGGAGAGCGACACCGGGGATCTACGAGCAGTACTTC.

This clone appeared a single time. DNA for the CDR3: TGTGCCAGTAGTGAACAGGGGTGGGGGACTGAAGCTTTCTTT. It codes for CASSEQGWGTEAFF. V usage is TRBV19 and J usage is TRBJ1-1, with 7 bases matching TRBD1. V was clipped by 5 bases and J by 5 bases; unmatched bases: 8. Germline loops: CDR1 LNHDA, CDR2 SQIVND (reference sequence). The CDR3 is 14 residues long. The complete variable domain, with remaining parts taken from reference TRBV19 and TRBJ1-1, reads DGGITQSPKYLFRKEGQNVTLSCEQNLNHDAMYWYRQDPGQGLRLIYYSQIVNDFQKGDIAEGYSVSREKKESFPLTVTSAQKNPTAFYLCASSEQGWGTEAFFGQGTRLTVV.

The rearrangement uses TRBV18 and TRBJ1-2; tentatively, D is TRBD1 (6 bases). The CDR3 runs to 16 residues. Germline CDR1 KGHSH, CDR2 LQKENI. V lost 3 bases and J 7 bases, leaving 21 bases between the germline ends. As DNA, the CDR3 is TGTGCCAGCTCACCCTACCGACAGGTGGCTTATGGTGGCTACACCTTC. This encodes CASSPYRQVAYGGYTF.

The J gene is TRBJ2-7, the V gene TRBV6-6; 11 nucleotides agree with TRBD2. The CDR3 has 16 amino acids. Germline V lookup: CDR1 MNHNY, CDR2 SVGAGI (reference sequence). J lost 0 bases, V lost 4 bases, and 5 bases had no gene match. The CDR3 coding sequence is TGTGCCAGCAGTTTAACTAGCGGGGGAACCTCCTACGAGCAGTACTTC. The encoded protein is CASSLTSGGTSYEQYF.